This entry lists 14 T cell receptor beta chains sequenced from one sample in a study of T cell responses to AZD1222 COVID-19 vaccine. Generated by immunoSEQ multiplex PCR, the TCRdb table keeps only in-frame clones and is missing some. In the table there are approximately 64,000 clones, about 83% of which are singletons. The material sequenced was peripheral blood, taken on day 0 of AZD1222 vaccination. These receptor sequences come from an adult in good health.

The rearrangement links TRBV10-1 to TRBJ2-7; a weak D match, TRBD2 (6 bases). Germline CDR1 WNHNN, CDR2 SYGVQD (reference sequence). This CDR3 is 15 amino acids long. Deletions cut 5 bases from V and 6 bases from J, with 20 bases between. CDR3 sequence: CASSPHRARGSEQYF. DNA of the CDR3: TGCGCCAGCAGTCCTCACCGGGCCCGGGGGTCCGAGCAGTACTTC.

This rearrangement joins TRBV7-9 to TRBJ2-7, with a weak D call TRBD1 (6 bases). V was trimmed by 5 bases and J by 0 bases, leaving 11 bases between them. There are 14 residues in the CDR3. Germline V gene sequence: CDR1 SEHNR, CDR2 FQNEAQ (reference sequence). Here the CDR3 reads CASSARQDSYEQYF. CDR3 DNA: TGTGCCAGCAGCGCTCGACAGGACTCCTACGAGCAGTACTTC.

CDR3 nucleotides: TGTGCCAGCAGCTTAAGGCCAGGGGAAGGTGAAAAACTGTTTTTT. Translation gives CASSLRPGEGEKLFF. The chain links TRBV7-3 to TRBJ1-4; maybe TRBD1 (6 bases). V was clipped by 1 base and J by 7 bases, with 13 bases between them. This CDR3 region has 15 residues. Germline CDR1 and CDR2: SGHTA and FQGTGA. The variable domain in full, completed from reference TRBV7-3 and TRBJ1-4, reads GAGVSQTPSNKVTEKGKYVELRCDPISGHTALYWYRQSLGQGPEFLIYFQGTGAADDSGLPNDRFFAVRPEGSVSTLKIQRTERGDSAVYLCASSLRPGEGEKLFFGSGTQLSVL.

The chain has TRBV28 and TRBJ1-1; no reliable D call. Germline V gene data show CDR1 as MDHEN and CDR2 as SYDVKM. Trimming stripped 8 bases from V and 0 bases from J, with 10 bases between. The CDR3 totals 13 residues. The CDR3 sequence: CASRQPMNTEAFF. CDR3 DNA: TGTGCCAGCCGGCAGCCCATGAACACTGAAGCTTTCTTT.

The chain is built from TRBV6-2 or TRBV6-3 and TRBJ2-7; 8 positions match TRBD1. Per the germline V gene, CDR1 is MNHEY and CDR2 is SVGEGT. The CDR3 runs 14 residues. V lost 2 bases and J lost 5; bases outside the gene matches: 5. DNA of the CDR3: TGTGCCAGCAGTTACATGCAGGGGGCCAACGAGCAGTACTTC. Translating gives CASSYMQGANEQYF.

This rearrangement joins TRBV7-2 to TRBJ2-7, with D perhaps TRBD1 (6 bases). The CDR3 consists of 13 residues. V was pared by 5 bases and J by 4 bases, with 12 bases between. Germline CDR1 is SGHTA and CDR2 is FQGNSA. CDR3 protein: CASSTGQQYEQYF. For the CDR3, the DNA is TGTGCCAGCAGCACAGGACAGCAATACGAGCAGTACTTC.

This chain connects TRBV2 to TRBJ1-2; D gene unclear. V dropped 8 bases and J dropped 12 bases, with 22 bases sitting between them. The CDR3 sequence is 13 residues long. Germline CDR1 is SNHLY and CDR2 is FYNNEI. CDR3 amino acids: CASEPETFLGNTF. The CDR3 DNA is TGTGCCAGCGAACCGGAGACATTTCTTGGAAACACCTTC. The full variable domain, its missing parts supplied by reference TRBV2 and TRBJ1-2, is EPEVTQTPSHQVTQMGQEVILRCVPISNHLYFYWYRQILGQKVEFLVSFYNNEISEKSEIFDDQFSVERPDGSNFTLKIRSTKLEDSAMYFCASEPETFLGNTFGSGTRLTVV.

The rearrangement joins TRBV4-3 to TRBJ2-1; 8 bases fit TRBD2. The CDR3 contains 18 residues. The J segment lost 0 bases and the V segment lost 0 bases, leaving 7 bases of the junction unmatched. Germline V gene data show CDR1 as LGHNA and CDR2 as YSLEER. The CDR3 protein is CASSQDSGGTSSYNEQFF. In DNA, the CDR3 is TGCGCCAGCAGCCAAGATTCGGGGGGGACAAGCTCCTACAATGAGCAGTTCTTC.

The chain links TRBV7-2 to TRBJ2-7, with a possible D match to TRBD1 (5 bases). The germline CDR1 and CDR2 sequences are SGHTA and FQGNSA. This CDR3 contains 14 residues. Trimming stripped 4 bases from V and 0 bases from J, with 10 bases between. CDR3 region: CASSSRTSSYEQYF. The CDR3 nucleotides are TGTGCCAGCAGCTCCCGGACATCCTCCTACGAGCAGTACTTC.

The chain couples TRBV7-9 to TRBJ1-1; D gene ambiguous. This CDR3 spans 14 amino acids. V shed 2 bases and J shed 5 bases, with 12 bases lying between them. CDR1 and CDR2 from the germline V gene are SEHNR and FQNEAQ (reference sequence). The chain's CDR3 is CASSLMKGGTEAFF. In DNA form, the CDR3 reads TGTGCCAGCAGCTTAATGAAGGGAGGGACTGAAGCTTTCTTT.

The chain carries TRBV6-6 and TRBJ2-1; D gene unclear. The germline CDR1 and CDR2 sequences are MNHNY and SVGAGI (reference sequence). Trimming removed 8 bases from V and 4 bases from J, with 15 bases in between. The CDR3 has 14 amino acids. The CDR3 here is CASDMGPQYNEQFF. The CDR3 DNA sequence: TGTGCCAGCGACATGGGTCCTCAGTACAATGAGCAGTTCTTC.

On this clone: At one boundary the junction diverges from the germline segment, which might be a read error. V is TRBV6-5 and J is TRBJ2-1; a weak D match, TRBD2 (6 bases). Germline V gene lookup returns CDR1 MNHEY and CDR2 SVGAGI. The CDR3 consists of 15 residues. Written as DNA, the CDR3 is TGTGCCAGCAGCTACTGGCGGGGAGCTGGAAATGAGCAGTTCTTC. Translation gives CASSYWRGAGNEQFF.

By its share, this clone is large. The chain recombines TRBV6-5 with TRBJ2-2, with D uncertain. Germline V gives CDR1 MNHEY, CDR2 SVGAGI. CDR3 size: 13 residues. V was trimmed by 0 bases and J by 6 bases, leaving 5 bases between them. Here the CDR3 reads CASSYSRAGELFF. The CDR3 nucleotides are TGTGCCAGCAGTTACTCGAGAGCCGGGGAGCTGTTTTTT.

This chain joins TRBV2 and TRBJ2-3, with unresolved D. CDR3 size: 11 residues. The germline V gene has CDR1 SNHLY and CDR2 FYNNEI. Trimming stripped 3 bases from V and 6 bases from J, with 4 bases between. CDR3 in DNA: TGTGCCAGCAGTGATCGGGATACGCAGTATTTT. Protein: CASSDRDTQYF.